The 5 T cell receptor beta chains reported below all come from one sample, sequenced in a study of shared clonotypes between healthy human individuals. Repertoires were generated with immunoSEQ multiplex PCR, while TCRdb's copy carries only in-frame clones and drops some. The data show more than 2,000,000 clones, over 90% seen once. The sequencing sample was made of naive CD4+ T cells from PBMCs. Documented subset: CD45RA+ positively selected. The receptors here all came from a man younger than 35 in good health. Some clones in this sample may be carry-over from other donors' samples.

This sequence joins TRBV13 and TRBJ2-7, with D perhaps matching TRBD1 (6 bases). V lost 8 bases and J lost 0, with 8 bases in between. CDR3 length equals 12 residues. Germline values: CDR1 PRHDT, CDR2 FYEKMQ (reference sequence). CDR3 residues: CASAGVSYEQYF. Written as DNA, the CDR3 is TGTGCCAGCGCAGGGGTCTCCTACGAGCAGTACTTC.

The gene calls are TRBV7-2 and TRBJ2-7; 11 bases agree with TRBD2. The CDR3 spans 16 residues. Germline CDR1 SGHTA, CDR2 FQGNSA. V shed 6 bases, J shed 0 bases, and the junction held 7 bases outside the gene matches. The CDR3 region has the DNA TGTGCCAGCAGGGGAGGACTAGCGGGTAACTCCTACGAGCAGTACTTC. This encodes CASRGGLAGNSYEQYF.

This sequence joins TRBV27 and TRBJ1-2; D might be TRBD1 (6 bases). From germline, CDR1 is MNHEY and CDR2 SMNVEV (reference sequence). The CDR3 sequence is 18 residues long. With 1 base removed from V and 2 bases from J, the gap between germline ends came to 20 bases. CDR3 protein: CASSLYGEAGGSNYGYTF. For the CDR3, the DNA is TGTGCCAGCAGTTTATATGGCGAAGCGGGGGGCTCCAACTATGGCTACACCTTC.

This clone has just one count. The rearrangement uses TRBV5-5 and TRBJ2-6; D gene ambiguous. The CDR3 has 15 residues. Trimming pared 2 bases from V and 3 bases from J, leaving 9 bases between. CDR1 is SGHKS, CDR2 YYEKEE, per germline (reference sequence). CDR3 in DNA: TGTGCCAGCAGCTTTAAAGGGAATGGGGCCAACGTCCTGACTTTC. Its translation: CASSFKGNGANVLTF.

The CDR3 protein is CASSLQGGTYEQYF. The CDR3 DNA sequence: TGTGCCAGTAGTCTACAGGGGGGGACCTACGAGCAGTACTTC. The V and J genes are TRBV19 and TRBJ2-7; TRBD1 might be the D (8 bases). V lost 5 bases to trimming and J lost 2 bases, with 13 bases between them. Germline V gene lookup returns CDR1 LNHDA and CDR2 SQIVND (reference sequence). This CDR3 region has 14 residues.